This T cell receptor (beta chain) was recovered during a study of Ad26.COV2.S vaccination and SARS-CoV-2 variants. Study-level findings and limits: Relative to placebo recipients, vaccine recipients exhibited elevated spike-specific TCR breadth.

Assay: immunoSEQ multiplex PCR; the TCRdb copy retains only in-frame clones and omits some. The repertoire holds hundreds of thousands of clones, approximately 89% seen once, with 2.5% to 3.5% in the top ten. With respect to this clone: What it binds is not known.

Treatment: about 20 received Ad26.COV2.S at low or high dose, single or two shots; roughly five received placebo; per-sample allocation not given. Vaccine and placebo recipients were sampled on day 63 after the first injection. V was clipped by 5 bases and J by 12 bases, with 26 bases between them. The CDR3 runs 16 residues. Germline loops: CDR1 SGHTA, CDR2 FQGNSA. The chain joins TRBV7-2 to TRBJ2-1; TRBD2 might be the D (5 bases). Here the sequenced sample was peripheral blood, taken in a trial of Ad26.COV2.S vaccine versus placebo. This TCR came from a person aged 18-60 years who received the Ad26.COV2.S COVID-19 vaccine or a placebo. CDR3 nucleotides: TGTGCCAGCAGCCCCTGGGAGCGGTCTACCATTGCCCGGCAGTTCTTC. This gives the protein CASSPWERSTIARQFF.